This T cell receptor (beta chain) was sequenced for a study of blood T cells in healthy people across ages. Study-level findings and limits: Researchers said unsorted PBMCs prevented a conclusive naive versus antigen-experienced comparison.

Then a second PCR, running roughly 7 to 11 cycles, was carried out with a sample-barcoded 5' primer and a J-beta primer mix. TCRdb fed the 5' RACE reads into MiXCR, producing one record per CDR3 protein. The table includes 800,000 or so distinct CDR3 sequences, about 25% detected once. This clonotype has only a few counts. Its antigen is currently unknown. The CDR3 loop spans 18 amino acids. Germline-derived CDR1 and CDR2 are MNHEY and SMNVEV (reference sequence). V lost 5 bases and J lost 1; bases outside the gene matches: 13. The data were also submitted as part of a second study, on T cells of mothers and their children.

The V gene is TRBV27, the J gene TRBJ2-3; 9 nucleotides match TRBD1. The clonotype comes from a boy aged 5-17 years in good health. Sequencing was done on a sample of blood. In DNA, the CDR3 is TGTGCCAGCAGTCCCACACTCGGGACAGGGCAAGGCACAGATACGCAGTATTTT. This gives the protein CASSPTLGTGQGTDTQYF.